These T cell receptor beta chains were read from a single sample in a study of blood T cells in healthy people across ages. Each CDR3 protein gets one entry after TCRdb re-called the 5' RACE reads with MiXCR. The data show 450,000 to 700,000 distinct CDR3 sequences, roughly a quarter seen once. The specimen was blood. All receptors come from a woman between 70 and 85 years old in good health. Each CDR3 is given with its conserved first and last residue. The D gene is left open where the match is weak. Some rows have no size entry. The others give once, few or many, or a class for an expanded clone.

TRBJ1-2 TRBV2 few . CASSFDLQGTGGYTF TGTGCCAGCAGTTTCGACCTACAGGGAACGGGCGGCTACACCTTC
TRBJ2-3 TRBV9 . TRBD2 CASSVRSGTSGTDTQYF TGTGCCAGCAGCGTCCGTTCCGGGACTAGCGGCACAGATACGCAGTATTTT
TRBJ1-1 TRBV6-2/TRBV6-3 . . CAIGRAAEAFF TGTGCTATCGGCAGGGCGGCTGAAGCTTTCTTT
TRBJ2-3 TRBV24-1 . . CATSDWRGTDTQYF TGTGCCACCAGTGATTGGAGGGGGACGGATACGCAGTATTTT
TRBJ2-5 TRBV7-8 few TRBD2 CASSLLAGDMTQYF TGTGCCAGCAGCTTACTAGCGGGGGATATGACCCAGTACTTC
TRBJ2-5 TRBV5-1 few . CASSWGTVSYGQYF TGCGCCAGCAGCTGGGGGACGGTTTCCTACGGGCAGTACTTC
TRBJ2-3 TRBV3-1 . TRBD2 CASSQPGTSGVDTQYF TGTGCCAGCAGCCAACCCGGGACTAGCGGGGTTGATACGCAGTATTTT
TRBJ2-7 TRBV10-3 few TRBD2 CAIRPSGVENEQYF TGTGCCATCAGGCCTAGCGGGGTAGAAAACGAGCAGTACTTC
TRBJ1-1 TRBV29-1 many . CSGTLIGTEAFF TGCAGCGGTACCTTAATAGGCACTGAAGCTTTCTTT
TRBJ2-5 TRBV11-2 few TRBD2 CASSLARGGAGETQYF TGTGCCAGCAGCTTAGCCCGCGGGGGGGCCGGAGAGACCCAGTACTTC
TRBJ2-5 TRBV29-1 many . CSVARETQYF TGCAGCGTTGCGAGGGAGACCCAGTACTTC
TRBJ2-5 TRBV7-9 . . CASKLITQETQYF TGTGCCAGCAAACTAATCACCCAAGAGACCCAGTACTTC
TRBJ2-6 TRBV2 . . CASSVGSGANVLTF TGTGCCAGCAGTGTGGGCTCTGGGGCCAACGTCCTGACTTTC
TRBJ2-1 TRBV6-5 few . CASRRDLNNNEQFF TGTGCCAGCCGCCGGGACTTAAACAACAATGAGCAGTTCTTC
TRBJ2-3 TRBV9 few . CATSLAMRDTQYF TGTGCCACCTCCCTAGCGATGCGAGATACGCAGTATTTT
TRBJ2-1 TRBV7-2 . TRBD2 CPSSLGLEYNEQFF TGTCCCAGCAGCTTAGGACTAGAATACAATGAGCAGTTCTTC
TRBJ2-5 TRBV20-1 . TRBD2 CSAGPISGGAETQYF TGCAGTGCTGGACCTATTAGCGGGGGAGCTGAGACCCAGTACTTC
TRBJ2-3 TRBV19 . . CASSSIHRGTDTQYF TGTGCCAGTAGTAGTATCCACCGAGGGACAGATACGCAGTATTTT
TRBJ1-6 TRBV5-1 . . CASSLETGSNSPLHF TGCGCCAGCAGCTTGGAAACAGGGAGCAATTCACCCCTCCACTTT
TRBJ2-3 TRBV12-3/TRBV12-4 . . CASMSVFRTDTQYF TGTGCCAGCATGTCGGTATTCCGCACAGATACGCAGTATTTT
TRBJ2-7 TRBV6-2/TRBV6-3 few TRBD2 CASSYGRSTSVYEQYF TGTGCCAGCAGTTACGGGAGATCGACTAGCGTCTACGAGCAGTACTTC
TRBJ2-3 TRBV7-6 . TRBD1 CSSGQGASTDTQYF TGTTCCAGCGGGCAGGGGGCAAGCACAGATACGCAGTATTTT
TRBJ1-1 TRBV29-1 few . CSVEGGAGMTEAFF TGCAGCGTTGAAGGAGGGGCAGGGATGACTGAAGCTTTCTTT
TRBJ2-1 TRBV14 . TRBD2 CASSSGGGYSEQFF TGTGCCAGCAGTAGCGGGGGGGGTTATAGTGAGCAGTTCTTC
TRBJ1-2 TRBV7-2 . . CASSSRSPNYGYTF TGTGCCAGCAGCTCCCGTTCCCCTAACTATGGCTACACCTTC
TRBJ2-5 TRBV29-1 . . CSVRGSETQYF TGCAGCGTCAGAGGGTCGGAGACCCAGTACTTC
TRBJ2-7 TRBV20-1 . TRBD2 CSARASGGKKQYF TGCAGTGCTAGGGCTAGCGGGGGTAAAAAGCAGTACTTC
TRBJ2-5 TRBV5-1 . . CASSWGRPSEETQYF TGCGCCAGCAGCTGGGGCAGACCTTCCGAAGAGACCCAGTACTTC
TRBJ2-7 TRBV10-3 few TRBD1 CAISADRLDEQYF TGTGCCATCAGTGCGGACAGGTTAGACGAGCAGTACTTC
TRBJ1-2 TRBV20-1 . . CSARDSGRVYAF TGCAGTGCTAGAGACTCGGGCAGGGTCTACGCCTTC
TRBJ2-6 TRBV6-1 few . CASIGRSSGANVLTF TGTGCCAGCATCGGTCGGAGCTCTGGGGCCAACGTCCTGACTTTC
TRBJ2-7 TRBV7-6 . TRBD2 CASSSFAGGTAFSSRYEQYF TGTGCCAGCAGCTCCTTCGCGGGGGGTACTGCCTTCTCTTCTCGCTACGAGCAGTACTTC
TRBJ2-5 TRBV10-3 few TRBD1 CAISDAGTGRRTQYF TGTGCCATCAGTGACGCCGGGACAGGGAGGAGGACCCAGTACTTC
TRBJ2-2 TRBV5-1 . TRBD1 CASSLKGAGNTGELFF TGCGCCAGCAGCTTGAAGGGGGCTGGCAACACCGGGGAGCTGTTTTTT
TRBJ1-1 TRBV20-1 few . CSARSPSYLGQIFSTEAFF TGCAGTGCTAGATCTCCTTCATACCTTGGACAGATTTTTTCGACTGAAGCTTTCTTT
TRBJ2-5 TRBV20-1 few . CSAPVGPPQYF TGCAGTGCTCCGGTCGGACCTCCCCAGTACTTC
TRBJ2-1 TRBV18 few TRBD1 CASSPGQGARNEQFF TGTGCCAGCTCACCGGGACAGGGGGCGCGAAATGAGCAGTTCTTC
TRBJ1-1 TRBV7-9 few . CASSLFEGTAEAFF TGTGCCAGCAGCTTATTTGAGGGCACCGCTGAAGCTTTCTTT
TRBJ2-5 TRBV14 . . CASSLIQGGLQETQYF TGTGCCAGCAGCCTTATTCAGGGGGGACTCCAAGAGACCCAGTACTTC
TRBJ2-1 TRBV5-1 . TRBD1 CASSHGGTGAYNEQFF TGCGCCAGCAGCCACGGGGGGACAGGGGCTTACAATGAGCAGTTCTTC
TRBJ2-3 TRBV27 . TRBD2 CASSLNGGVAAGVPTDTQYF TGTGCCAGCAGTTTAAATGGGGGGGTGGCTGCGGGGGTGCCCACAGATACGCAGTATTTT
TRBJ2-3 TRBV10-2 . TRBD2 CASRGGGGDTQYF TGCGCCAGCAGAGGCGGGGGGGGAGATACGCAGTATTTT
TRBJ2-7 TRBV5-1 . TRBD2 CASSLSSGGYEQYF TGCGCCAGCAGCTTGTCAAGCGGGGGCTACGAGCAGTACTTC
TRBJ2-5 TRBV12-3/TRBV12-4 . . CASSDGGGHRETQYF TGTGCCAGCAGTGATGGGGGGGGGCACAGGGAGACCCAGTACTTC
TRBJ2-7 TRBV6-2/TRBV6-3 . TRBD1 CASSRLRDRSREQYF TGTGCCAGCAGTAGACTCCGGGACAGGAGTCGCGAGCAGTACTTC
TRBJ1-5 TRBV20-1 few . CSVMGRPNQPQHF TGCAGTGTCATGGGCAGGCCCAATCAGCCCCAGCATTTT